Described below is a single T cell receptor beta chain sequence and its context. The target antigen is unknown. Authors of the study amplified TCR beta CDR3 regions from RNA transcripts. HTBI primers drove first-round RT-PCR of the TCR CDR3. TCRdb analysed the multiplex PCR reads with MiXCR anew, one entry per CDR3 protein. The table records fewer than 550,000 distinct CDR3 sequences, about 15% of them present only once. From germline, CDR1 is SGHDT and CDR2 YYEEEE. CDR3 length: 14 amino acids. Trimming shortened V by 1 base and J by 2 bases, and 10 bases separated the two germline ends. The record originates from a study of T cells in Graves' hyperthyroidism and ophthalmopathy. The study enrolled patients aged 18 to 65 with newly diagnosed hyperthyroidism of under 2 months' duration. Based on clinical symptoms, serum thyroxine and TRAb, thyroid ultrasound and orbital computed tomography, diagnoses were reached.

General study points: The model anticipated ophthalmopathy a median about six months pre-onset.

Input material: blood. The genes are TRBV5-6 and TRBJ2-7; D is uncertain. The clonotype was recovered from a woman between 18 and 30 years old with Graves' hyperthyroidism. The CDR3 loop is CASSLMSGPYEQYF. The DNA for the CDR3 is TGTGCCAGCAGCTTGATGTCTGGCCCCTACGAGCAGTACTTC.